These T cell receptor beta chains were read from a single sample in a study of T-cell memory formation after mild COVID-19. TCRdb independently ran MiXCR on the 5' RACE reads; one entry per CDR3 protein. The sample consists of about 50,000 distinct CDR3 sequences, about 12% of them appearing once. The specimen was PBMCs or a T cell subset sorted from them (not recorded which). These receptor sequences come from a man aged 18 to 35 who had mild COVID-19 (a few samples of this study predate the infection). Cell type and time point are not known. Both conserved end residues are part of each CDR3. D genes are given only for firm matches. Expanded clones are given a class, and other clones once, few, many or no size at all.

v_call	d_call	clone_size	j_call	cdr3_aa	cdr3_nt
TRBV10-3	.	few	TRBJ2-1	CAIGGSDRLNEQFF	TGTGCCATCGGGGGGTCGGACAGGCTCAATGAGCAGTTCTTC
TRBV5-1	TRBD1	.	TRBJ1-6	CASSFSGQYSPLHF	TGCGCCAGCAGCTTCTCGGGACAGTATTCACCCCTCCACTTT
TRBV29-1	.	.	TRBJ2-3	CSVEATFTDTQYF	TGCAGCGTTGAGGCCACCTTCACAGATACGCAGTATTTT
TRBV6-2/TRBV6-3	.	few	TRBJ2-7	CASSLGGAALDEQYF	TGTGCCAGCTCCCTAGGGGGGGCCGCTCTAGATGAGCAGTACTTC
TRBV12-3/TRBV12-4	TRBD1	few	TRBJ1-2	CASSLGGTGPSNYGYTF	TGTGCCAGCAGTTTAGGAGGGACAGGTCCTTCTAACTATGGCTACACCTTC
TRBV12-3/TRBV12-4	.	few	TRBJ2-7	CASSTTGRRSYEQYF	TGTGCCAGCAGCACAACAGGGAGGAGGTCCTACGAGCAGTACTTC
TRBV5-4	.	.	TRBJ2-3	CASSPTGVPSDTQYF	TGTGCCAGCAGTCCGACGGGGGTTCCCTCGGATACGCAGTATTTT
TRBV6-4	TRBD2	many	TRBJ2-3	CASSETGGAADTQYF	TGTGCCAGCAGTGAAACCGGGGGGGCCGCAGATACGCAGTATTTT
TRBV5-1	.	many	TRBJ1-5	CASSQEGRQPQHF	TGCGCCAGCAGCCAGGAGGGCAGACAGCCCCAGCATTTT
TRBV20-1	TRBD1	few	TRBJ2-3	CSAREEETGRDTQYF	TGCAGTGCTAGAGAGGAGGAGACAGGGCGGGATACGCAGTATTTT
TRBV20-1	TRBD1	.	TRBJ2-7	CSAPGQGHYEQYF	TGCAGTGCCCCGGGACAGGGCCACTACGAGCAGTACTTC
TRBV9	TRBD1	.	TRBJ2-1	CASSPPRTGGSEQFF	TGTGCCAGCAGCCCCCCTCGGACAGGGGGGAGTGAGCAGTTCTTC
TRBV11-1	TRBD1	few	TRBJ2-3	CASSLGDRSTDTQYF	TGTGCCAGCAGCTTAGGGGACAGGTCCACAGATACGCAGTATTTT
TRBV29-1	.	few	TRBJ1-3	CSGDSGNTIYF	TGCAGCGGGGACTCTGGAAACACCATATATTTT
TRBV3-1	.	few	TRBJ2-3	CASSPGLVGGPNTDTQYF	TGTGCCAGCAGCCCAGGACTGGTGGGGGGGCCAAACACAGATACGCAGTATTTT
TRBV12-3/TRBV12-4	.	few	TRBJ2-1	CASSSGAMGNEQFF	TGTGCCTCAAGTTCGGGGGCGATGGGCAATGAGCAGTTCTTC
TRBV5-1	.	.	TRBJ2-7	CASSLNPRGSYEQYF	TGCGCCAGCAGCCTTAACCCTCGGGGGTCCTACGAGCAGTACTTC
TRBV20-1	TRBD1	many	TRBJ2-3	CSARTGGTDTQYF	TGCAGTGCTAGGACAGGGGGCACAGATACGCAGTATTTT
TRBV10-2	.	.	TRBJ2-1	CASSELGGYGNNEQFF	TGCGCCAGCAGTGAGTTAGGGGGTTACGGGAACAATGAGCAGTTCTTC
TRBV20-1	.	.	TRBJ1-2	CSARVPPDSGYGYTF	TGCAGTGCTAGAGTCCCACCGGACTCCGGCTATGGCTACACCTTC
TRBV10-2	.	few	TRBJ1-2	CASRDRAYNYGYTF	TGCGCCAGCAGAGATAGGGCTTATAACTATGGCTACACCTTC
TRBV10-3	TRBD1	many	TRBJ2-3	CAISTGQGTDTQYF	TGTGCCATCAGTACGGGACAGGGCACAGATACGCAGTATTTT
TRBV29-1	.	medium-sized	TRBJ1-1	CSVDAGNAEAFF	TGCAGCGTTGATGCGGGCAACGCTGAAGCTTTCTTT
TRBV4-3	.	many	TRBJ1-1	CASSQRAAEGRNTEAFF	TGCGCCAGCAGCCAAAGGGCGGCGGAGGGGAGAAACACTGAAGCTTTCTTT
TRBV5-1	.	few	TRBJ1-5	CASSIGTEQPQHF	TGCGCCAGCAGCATAGGGACGGAGCAGCCCCAGCATTTT
TRBV4-3	.	.	TRBJ2-6	CASSRGRTGANVLTF	TGCGCCAGCAGCCGAGGGAGGACTGGGGCCAACGTCCTGACTTTC
TRBV2	.	.	TRBJ1-2	CASSENGYGYTF	TGTGCCAGCAGTGAGAATGGTTATGGCTACACCTTC
TRBV4-3	.	many	TRBJ2-1	CASSQDFPGRNYNEQFF	TGCGCCAGCAGCCAAGACTTCCCGGGACGTAACTACAATGAGCAGTTCTTC
TRBV6-2/TRBV6-3	TRBD1	few	TRBJ2-5	CASILGTGGTQYF	TGTGCCAGCATCCTTGGGACAGGTGGGACCCAGTACTTC
TRBV2	TRBD2	few	TRBJ2-1	CASSSVSGNEQFF	TGTGCCAGCAGTTCCGTTAGCGGGAATGAGCAGTTCTTC
TRBV5-1	.	.	TRBJ2-5	CASRQPGSLETQYF	TGCGCCAGCAGACAACCTGGGAGTTTAGAGACCCAGTACTTC
TRBV19	.	.	TRBJ1-1	CASSIGLSAPATEAFF	TGTGCCAGTAGTATTGGGTTGAGCGCCCCGGCCACTGAAGCTTTCTTT
TRBV4-3	TRBD1	once	TRBJ2-3	CASSRTYRGSDTQYF	TGCGCCAGCAGTCGTACCTACAGGGGATCAGATACGCAGTATTTT
TRBV6-1	TRBD2	.	TRBJ2-5	CASSESGGGAETQYF	TGTGCCAGCAGTGAGTCCGGCGGGGGGGCTGAGACCCAGTACTTC
TRBV20-1	.	few	TRBJ1-4	CSASWGSNEKLFF	TGCAGTGCTAGTTGGGGTTCTAATGAAAAACTGTTTTTT
TRBV12-3/TRBV12-4	TRBD2	many	TRBJ2-5	CASSLAGGEETQYF	TGTGCCAGCAGCCTAGCGGGGGGAGAAGAGACCCAGTACTTC
TRBV12-3/TRBV12-4	.	.	TRBJ1-1	CASSYTGLMNTEAFF	TGTGCCAGCAGTTATACAGGGCTCATGAACACTGAAGCTTTCTTT
TRBV4-3	TRBD2	.	TRBJ2-3	CASSQEYLAGGHFPDTQYF	TGCGCCAGCAGCCAAGAGTACCTAGCGGGGGGGCATTTCCCAGATACGCAGTATTTT
TRBV5-4	.	few	TRBJ2-3	CASSFKGTTDTQYF	TGTGCCAGCAGCTTTAAGGGGACCACAGATACGCAGTATTTT